This passage covers 9 T cell receptor beta chains from one sample sequenced in a study of T cells in Graves' hyperthyroidism and ophthalmopathy. RNA transcripts were the template for amplifying TCR beta CDR3 regions. Researchers ran a first-round RT-PCR on the TCR CDR3 using the HTBI primer set. TCRdb independently ran MiXCR on the multiplex PCR reads; one entry per CDR3 protein. The table records under 350,000 distinct CDR3 sequences, approximately 22% of them present only once. Sequenced sample: blood. Receptor source: a woman aged 45-65 years with Graves' hyperthyroidism.

This clonotype was detected a few times. This chain links TRBV3-1 with TRBJ2-3, with 10 bases identical to TRBD1. After removal of 1 base from V and 6 bases from J, the junction contained 7 bases not matched to a gene. The CDR3 contains 16 residues. Per germline, CDR1 LGHDT and CDR2 YNNKEL (reference sequence). Written as DNA, the CDR3 is TGTGCCAGCAGCCAAGGGGACAGGGGTCTTCGGGATACGCAGTATTTT. Residues: CASSQGDRGLRDTQYF.

The chain employs TRBV20-1 and TRBJ2-2; TRBD1 matches at 11 bases. This CDR3 is 16 amino acids long. After removal of 4 bases from V and 6 bases from J, the junction contained 10 bases not matched to a gene. The germline V gene encodes CDR1 DFQATT and CDR2 SNEGSKA (reference sequence). CDR3 sequence (DNA): TGCAGTGCTAATCTCCGGACAGGGGGCGCCTCCGGGGAGCTGTTTTTT. Protein product: CSANLRTGGASGELFF.

The J gene is TRBJ1-1, the V gene TRBV5-5; tentatively, D is TRBD1 (6 bases). There are 13 residues in the CDR3. Trimming took off 4 bases at V and 8 bases at J, with 15 bases between the two ends. Per germline, CDR1 SGHKS and CDR2 YYEKEE (reference sequence). The CDR3 protein is CASSQITGTEAFF. The CDR3 nucleotides are TGTGCCAGCAGCCAAATAACCGGGACAGAAGCTTTCTTT.

This clonotype is a singleton in its sample. The chain couples TRBV4-2 to TRBJ2-3; D may be TRBD1 or TRBD2 (5 bases each). Trimming left V 0 bases short and J 2 bases short, with 15 bases between. The CDR3 loop spans 17 amino acids. Looked up from germline, CDR1 is LGHNA and CDR2 is YNFKEQ. The DNA for the CDR3 is TGTGCCAGCAGCCAAGATTCCCTCGGGGCCTACACAGATACGCAGTATTTT. Its translation: CASSQDSLGAYTDTQYF.

In its sample, this clonotype was seen a few times. The chain recombines TRBV27 with TRBJ2-1, with a tentative D call TRBD1 (6 bases). CDR3 length: 15 residues. Germline loops: CDR1 MNHEY, CDR2 SMNVEV (reference sequence). The V gene lost 2 bases and the J gene lost 9 bases, with 17 bases spanning the gap. CDR3 amino acids: CASSLSIGRGGEQFF. The CDR3 region has the DNA TGTGCCAGCAGTTTAAGCATCGGACGAGGGGGTGAGCAGTTCTTC.

The rearrangement links TRBV4-1 to TRBJ2-7, with 7 nucleotides matching TRBD2. CDR1 is MGHRA and CDR2 is YSYEKL in the germline V gene. This CDR3 region has 16 residues. Germline trimming cut 5 bases from V and 3 bases from J; bases unmatched to any gene: 13. CDR3 protein: CASSAPRRGSYYEQYF. CDR3 DNA: TGCGCCAGCAGCGCCCCTAGGCGGGGGTCTTACTACGAGCAGTACTTC.

V usage is TRBV11-2 and J usage is TRBJ2-5; D is undetermined. Trimming shortened V by 5 bases and J by 2 bases, and 9 bases separated the two germline ends. CDR1 and CDR2 from the germline V gene are SGHAT and FQNNGV. The CDR3 is made up of 13 amino acids. CDR3 loop: CASSRVTQETQYF. As DNA, the CDR3 is TGTGCCAGCAGCCGGGTTACACAAGAGACCCAGTACTTC.

V and J are TRBV9 and TRBJ2-6; D not resolved. The germline V and J ends were trimmed by 0 bases and 2 bases, with 6 bases remaining between them. The length of the CDR3 is 15 residues. CDR1 is SGDLS, CDR2 YYNGEE, per germline. The CDR3 loop reads CASSVENAGANVLTF. CDR3 nucleotide sequence: TGTGCCAGCAGCGTAGAGAATGCTGGGGCCAACGTCCTGACTTTC.

V is TRBV6-5 and J is TRBJ1-3; maybe TRBD1 (5 bases). V was pared by 0 bases and J by 2 bases, with 11 bases between. Germline CDR1 MNHEY, CDR2 SVGAGI. The CDR3 is made up of 16 amino acids. The CDR3 protein is CASSYSIGEAGNTIYF. CDR3 bases: TGTGCCAGCAGTTACTCTATAGGGGAGGCTGGAAACACCATATATTTT.